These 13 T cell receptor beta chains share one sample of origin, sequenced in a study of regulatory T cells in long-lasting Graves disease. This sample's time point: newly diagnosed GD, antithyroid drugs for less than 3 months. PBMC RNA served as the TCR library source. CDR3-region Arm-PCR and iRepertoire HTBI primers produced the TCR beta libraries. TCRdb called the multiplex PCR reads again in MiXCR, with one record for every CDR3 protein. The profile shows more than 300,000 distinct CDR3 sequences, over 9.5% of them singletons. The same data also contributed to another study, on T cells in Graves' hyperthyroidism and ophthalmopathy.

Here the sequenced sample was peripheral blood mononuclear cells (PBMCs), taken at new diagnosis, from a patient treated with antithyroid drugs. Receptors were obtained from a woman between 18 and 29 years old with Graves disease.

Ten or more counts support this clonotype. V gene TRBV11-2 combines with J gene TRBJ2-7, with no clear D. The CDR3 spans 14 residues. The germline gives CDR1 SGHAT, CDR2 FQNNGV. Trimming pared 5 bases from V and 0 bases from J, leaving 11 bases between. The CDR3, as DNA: TGTGCCAGCAGCCTTTCAAGTCCCTCCTACGAGCAGTACTTC. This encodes CASSLSSPSYEQYF.

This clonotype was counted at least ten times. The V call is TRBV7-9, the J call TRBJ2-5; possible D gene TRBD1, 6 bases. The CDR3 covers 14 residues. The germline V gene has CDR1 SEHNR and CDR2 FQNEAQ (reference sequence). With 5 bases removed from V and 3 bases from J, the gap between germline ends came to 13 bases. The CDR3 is CASSHQWTEETQYF. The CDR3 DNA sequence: TGTGCCAGCAGCCATCAGTGGACAGAAGAGACCCAGTACTTC.

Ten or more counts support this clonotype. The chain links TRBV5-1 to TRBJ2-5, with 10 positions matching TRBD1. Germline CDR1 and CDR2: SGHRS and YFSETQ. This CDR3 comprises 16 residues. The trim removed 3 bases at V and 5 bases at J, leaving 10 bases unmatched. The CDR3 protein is CASSWTRQGAGETQYF. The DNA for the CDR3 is TGCGCCAGCAGCTGGACCCGACAGGGGGCAGGGGAGACCCAGTACTTC.

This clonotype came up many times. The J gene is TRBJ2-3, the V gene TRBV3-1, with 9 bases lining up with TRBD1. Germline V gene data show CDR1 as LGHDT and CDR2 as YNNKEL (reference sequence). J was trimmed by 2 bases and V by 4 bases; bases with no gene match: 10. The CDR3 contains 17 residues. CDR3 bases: TGTGCCAGCAGCCCAGCTTCCGGGACAGGGATCACAGATACGCAGTATTTT. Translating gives CASSPASGTGITDTQYF.

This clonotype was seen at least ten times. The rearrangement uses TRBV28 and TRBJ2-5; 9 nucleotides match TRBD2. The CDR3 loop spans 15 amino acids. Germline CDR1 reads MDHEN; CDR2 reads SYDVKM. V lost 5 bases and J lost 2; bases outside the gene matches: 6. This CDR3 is CASSGVAGEQETQYF. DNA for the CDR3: TGTGCCAGCAGTGGAGTAGCGGGGGAGCAAGAGACCCAGTACTTC.

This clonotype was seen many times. This CDR3 is CSARGPLAGGLTGELFF. DNA of the CDR3: TGCAGTGCTAGGGGCCCGCTAGCGGGAGGGCTCACCGGGGAGCTGTTTTTT. The chain is built from TRBV20-1 and TRBJ2-2; the match to TRBD2 covers 12 bases. CDR3 size: 17 residues. Germline V gene sequence: CDR1 DFQATT, CDR2 SNEGSKA (reference sequence). Germline trimming cut 3 bases from V and 4 bases from J; bases unmatched to any gene: 9.

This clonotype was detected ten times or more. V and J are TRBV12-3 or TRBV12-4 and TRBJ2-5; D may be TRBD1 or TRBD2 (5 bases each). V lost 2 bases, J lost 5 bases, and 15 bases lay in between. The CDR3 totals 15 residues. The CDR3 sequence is CASSLPFGWGETQYF. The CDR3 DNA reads TGTGCCAGCAGTTTACCCTTTGGGTGGGGGGAGACCCAGTACTTC.

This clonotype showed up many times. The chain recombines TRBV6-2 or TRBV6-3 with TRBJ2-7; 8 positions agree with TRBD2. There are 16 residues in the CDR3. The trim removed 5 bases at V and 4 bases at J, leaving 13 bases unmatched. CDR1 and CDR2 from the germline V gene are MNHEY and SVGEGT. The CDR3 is CASSQFRLATEYEQYF. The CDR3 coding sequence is TGTGCCAGCAGTCAATTTCGACTAGCGACAGAATACGAGCAGTACTTC.

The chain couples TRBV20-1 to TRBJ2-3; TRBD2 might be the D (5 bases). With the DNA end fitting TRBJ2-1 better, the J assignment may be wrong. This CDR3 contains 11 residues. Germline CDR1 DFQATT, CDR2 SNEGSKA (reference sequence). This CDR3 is CSAFSEEEQFF. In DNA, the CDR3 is TGCAGTGCTTTTAGCGAGGAGGAGCAGTTCTTC.

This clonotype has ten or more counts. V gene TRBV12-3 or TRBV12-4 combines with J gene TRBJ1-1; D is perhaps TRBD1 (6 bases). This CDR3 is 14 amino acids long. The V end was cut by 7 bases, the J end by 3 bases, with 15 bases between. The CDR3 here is CASMFGEGDTEAFF. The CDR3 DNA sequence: TGTGCCAGCATGTTCGGGGAGGGGGACACTGAAGCTTTCTTT.

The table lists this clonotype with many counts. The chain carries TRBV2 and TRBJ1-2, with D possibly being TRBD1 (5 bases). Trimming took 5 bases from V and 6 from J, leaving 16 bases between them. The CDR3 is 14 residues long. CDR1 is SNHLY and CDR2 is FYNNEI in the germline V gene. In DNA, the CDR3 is TGTGCCAGCAGTAGAGACAGATTAAAGGATGGCTACACCTTC. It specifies CASSRDRLKDGYTF.

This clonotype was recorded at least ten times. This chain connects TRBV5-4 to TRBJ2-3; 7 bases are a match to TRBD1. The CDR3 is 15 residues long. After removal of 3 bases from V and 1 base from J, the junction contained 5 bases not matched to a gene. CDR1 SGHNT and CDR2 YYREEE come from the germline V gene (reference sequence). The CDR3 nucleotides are TGTGCCAGCAGCTACAGGGGATCTGGCACAGATACGCAGTATTTT. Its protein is CASSYRGSGTDTQYF. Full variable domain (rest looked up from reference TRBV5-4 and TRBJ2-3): ETGVTQSPTHLIKTRGQQVTLRCSSQSGHNTVSWYQQALGQGPQFIFQYYREEENGRGNFPPRFSGLQFPNYSSELNVNALELDDSALYLCASSYRGSGTDTQYFGPGTRLTVL.

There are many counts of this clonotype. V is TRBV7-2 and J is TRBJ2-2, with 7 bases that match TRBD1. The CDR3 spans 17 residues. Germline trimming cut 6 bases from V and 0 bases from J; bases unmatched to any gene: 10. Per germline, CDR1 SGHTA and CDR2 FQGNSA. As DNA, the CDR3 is TGTGCCAGCAGTTCTACAGGGGTCCTCGCGAACACCGGGGAGCTGTTTTTT. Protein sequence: CASSSTGVLANTGELFF. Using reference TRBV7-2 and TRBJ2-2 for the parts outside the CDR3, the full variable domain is GAGVSQSPSNKVTEKGKDVELRCDPISGHTALYWYRQSLGQGLEFLIYFQGNSAPDKSGLPSDRFSAERTGGSVSTLTIQRTQQEDSAVYLCASSSTGVLANTGELFFGEGSRLTVL.